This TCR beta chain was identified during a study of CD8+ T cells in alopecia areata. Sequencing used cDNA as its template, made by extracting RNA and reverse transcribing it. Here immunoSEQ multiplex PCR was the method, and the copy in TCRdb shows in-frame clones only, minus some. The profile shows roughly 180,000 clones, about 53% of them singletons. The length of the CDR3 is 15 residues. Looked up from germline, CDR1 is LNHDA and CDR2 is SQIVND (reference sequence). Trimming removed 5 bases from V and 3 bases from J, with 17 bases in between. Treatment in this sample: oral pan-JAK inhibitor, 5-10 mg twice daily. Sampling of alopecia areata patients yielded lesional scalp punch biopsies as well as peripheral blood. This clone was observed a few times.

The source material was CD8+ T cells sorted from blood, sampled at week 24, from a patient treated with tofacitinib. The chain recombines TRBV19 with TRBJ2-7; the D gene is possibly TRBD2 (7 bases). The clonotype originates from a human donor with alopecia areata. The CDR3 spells CASSPGQGGGYEQYF. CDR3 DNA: TGTGCCAGTAGTCCAGGTCAGGGAGGGGGCTACGAGCAGTACTTC.